This T cell receptor (beta chain) derives from a study of regulatory T cells in long-lasting Graves disease. This clonotype was counted ten times or more. The time point is: newly diagnosed GD, antithyroid drugs for less than 3 months. There was RNA extracted from PBMCs, and the TCR library was made from it. Construction of the TCR beta libraries employed iRepertoire HTBI primers in conjunction with Arm-PCR of CDR3 regions. TCRdb ran MiXCR on the multiplex PCR reads and lists one entry per CDR3 protein. The table includes 450,000 to 600,000 distinct CDR3 sequences, around 15% detected once. In germline, CDR1 is SEHNR, CDR2 FQNEAQ (reference sequence). Trimming took 3 bases from V and 5 from J, leaving 14 bases between them. The CDR3 runs to 15 residues. The same specimen was also included in a second study, on T cells in Graves' hyperthyroidism and ophthalmopathy.

The TCR was taken from a man aged 40-55 years with Graves disease. The chain joins TRBV7-9 to TRBJ2-1; D gene unclear. The sequencing used peripheral blood mononuclear cells (PBMCs), collected at new diagnosis, from a patient treated with antithyroid drugs. The CDR3 region is CASSFEERQNNEQFF. The CDR3 DNA reads as TGTGCCAGCAGCTTTGAGGAAAGGCAGAACAATGAGCAGTTCTTC.